This T cell receptor beta chain was identified during a study of a mutant IDH1 vaccine in newly diagnosed glioma. Time point reported: baseline, week 1 (first vaccination visit). Treatment in this sample: pre-vaccination baseline after standard-of-care therapy. The CDR3 sequence is 18 residues long. Germline V lookup: CDR1 SGHVS, CDR2 FQNEAQ. V was trimmed by 5 bases and J by 6 bases, leaving 27 bases between them. The assay was immunoSEQ multiplex PCR, and TCRdb's table has in-frame clones only and misses some. The data show about 33,000 clones, 75% to 90% seen once. The sample here was PBMCs, taken from a glioma patient treated with radiotherapy, temozolomide or both. The chain combines TRBV7-8 with TRBJ2-3, with D perhaps matching TRBD2 (6 bases). This receptor was taken from a woman between 35 and 50 years old with glioma. The CDR3, as DNA: TGTGCCAGCAGCCACCCTGCCCTAGGCGGGGAGAAGTGGGATACGCAGTATTTT. Translation gives CASSHPALGGEKWDTQYF.